Listed below are T cell receptor beta chains from one sample, sequenced in a study of Ad26.COV2.S vaccination and SARS-CoV-2 variants. Assay used: immunoSEQ multiplex PCR; TCRdb lists only in-frame clones, some missing. The sample consists of hundreds of thousands of clones, around nine tenths of them appearing once. This sample comprised peripheral blood, obtained in a trial of Ad26.COV2.S vaccine versus placebo. These receptors all stem from a person between 18 and 65 years old who received the Ad26.COV2.S COVID-19 vaccine or a placebo. CDR3s include the opening cysteine and the closing phenylalanine or tryptophan. The D gene is left open where the match is weak.

d_call: .
v_call: TRBV20-1
j_call: TRBJ1-4
cdr3_aa: CSAPWEEKLFF

d_call: TRBD2
v_call: TRBV3-1/TRBV3-2
j_call: TRBJ2-5
cdr3_aa: CASSQGQGLAGIETQYF

d_call: TRBD1
v_call: TRBV6-6
j_call: TRBJ2-3
cdr3_aa: CASRPGQGESTDTQYF

d_call: .
v_call: TRBV19
j_call: TRBJ1-1
cdr3_aa: CASSIAQRTAEAFF

d_call: TRBD2
v_call: TRBV5-1
j_call: TRBJ2-3
cdr3_aa: CASSLSGTSAASTDTQYF

d_call: TRBD1
v_call: TRBV11-2
j_call: TRBJ1-2
cdr3_aa: CASSLGTGGVSYGYTF

d_call: .
v_call: TRBV9
j_call: TRBJ1-1
cdr3_aa: CASSVARGNTEAFF

d_call: .
v_call: TRBV18
j_call: TRBJ2-5
cdr3_aa: CASSPGGRDLYQETQYF

d_call: .
v_call: TRBV7-8
j_call: TRBJ1-2
cdr3_aa: CASSSASGYWGGYTF

d_call: .
v_call: TRBV5-4
j_call: TRBJ1-6
cdr3_aa: CASSSNPRESSYNSPLHF

d_call: TRBD1
v_call: TRBV7-3
j_call: TRBJ1-2
cdr3_aa: CASSYVGGSNYGYTF

d_call: .
v_call: TRBV4-3
j_call: TRBJ1-1
cdr3_aa: CASSHLGKTEAFF

d_call: TRBD2
v_call: TRBV13
j_call: TRBJ2-2
cdr3_aa: CASSLEGTSGGHPTGELFF

d_call: .
v_call: TRBV10-3
j_call: TRBJ1-6
cdr3_aa: CAISDVPQRGSPLHF

d_call: TRBD1
v_call: TRBV5-4
j_call: TRBJ1-2
cdr3_aa: CASSFGRGGDGYTF

d_call: .
v_call: TRBV30
j_call: TRBJ1-1
cdr3_aa: CAWSEPDSPIFMNTEAFF

d_call: .
v_call: TRBV19
j_call: TRBJ2-1
cdr3_aa: CASSIAADYNEQFF

d_call: .
v_call: TRBV7-8
j_call: TRBJ2-3
cdr3_aa: CASSLAGARADTQYF

d_call: .
v_call: TRBV7-9
j_call: TRBJ1-1
cdr3_aa: CASSLGGDTEAFF

d_call: .
v_call: TRBV7-9
j_call: TRBJ1-4
cdr3_aa: CASEGPPNEKLFF

d_call: TRBD2
v_call: TRBV30
j_call: TRBJ2-2
cdr3_aa: CAWSRLAGYTGELFF

d_call: .
v_call: TRBV27
j_call: TRBJ1-1
cdr3_aa: CASARQGMNTEAFF

d_call: .
v_call: TRBV5-5
j_call: TRBJ1-5
cdr3_aa: CASSLYSSGSNQPQHF

d_call: .
v_call: TRBV19
j_call: TRBJ2-7
cdr3_aa: CASSPDYPEEQYF

d_call: .
v_call: TRBV6-5
j_call: TRBJ1-5
cdr3_aa: CASSSPSSNQPQHF

d_call: .
v_call: TRBV10-2
j_call: TRBJ1-6
cdr3_aa: CASSPQGHNSPLHF

d_call: TRBD1
v_call: TRBV5-4
j_call: TRBJ2-4
cdr3_aa: CASSFRDRGPNIQYF

d_call: .
v_call: TRBV7-3
j_call: TRBJ2-2
cdr3_aa: CASSVNPSAFTGELFF

d_call: .
v_call: TRBV27
j_call: TRBJ2-1
cdr3_aa: CASMAGNEQFF

d_call: TRBD1
v_call: TRBV11-2
j_call: TRBJ1-4
cdr3_aa: CASRRQGMAEKLFF

d_call: .
v_call: TRBV12-3/TRBV12-4
j_call: TRBJ1-5
cdr3_aa: CASSLSSNQPQHF

d_call: .
v_call: TRBV6-5
j_call: TRBJ1-6
cdr3_aa: CATKDLYNSPLHF

d_call: .
v_call: TRBV5-1
j_call: TRBJ1-4
cdr3_aa: CASSLVGVRTNEKLFF

d_call: .
v_call: TRBV27
j_call: TRBJ1-5
cdr3_aa: CASSLYLSPRQPQHF

d_call: .
v_call: TRBV6-2/TRBV6-3
j_call: TRBJ1-5
cdr3_aa: CASSYAGAINQPQHF

d_call: .
v_call: TRBV29-1
j_call: TRBJ2-3
cdr3_aa: CSVHDGTQYF

d_call: TRBD1
v_call: TRBV18
j_call: TRBJ1-1
cdr3_aa: CASSAGTGMGTEAFF

d_call: .
v_call: TRBV5-4
j_call: TRBJ2-3
cdr3_aa: CASSGTGSILTDTQYF

d_call: TRBD1
v_call: TRBV4-2
j_call: TRBJ1-2
cdr3_aa: CASSQDPSDRGRGYTF

d_call: .
v_call: TRBV4-1
j_call: TRBJ1-1
cdr3_aa: CASSQGGTQNTEAFF

d_call: .
v_call: TRBV19
j_call: TRBJ1-2
cdr3_aa: CASSMGTANYGYTF

d_call: .
v_call: TRBV4-1
j_call: TRBJ1-5
cdr3_aa: CASSRTGPRDYSNQPQHF

d_call: .
v_call: TRBV10-3
j_call: TRBJ1-2
cdr3_aa: CAISQDPNYGYTF

d_call: TRBD1
v_call: TRBV11-1
j_call: TRBJ1-4
cdr3_aa: CASSPGQGLEKLFF

d_call: TRBD2
v_call: TRBV5-1
j_call: TRBJ2-6
cdr3_aa: CASSWTSGAGANVLTF

d_call: .
v_call: TRBV19
j_call: TRBJ1-2
cdr3_aa: CASSISEESYGYTF

d_call: .
v_call: TRBV28
j_call: TRBJ1-2
cdr3_aa: CASSPGLVSNYGYTF

d_call: .
v_call: TRBV5-4
j_call: TRBJ2-7
cdr3_aa: CASSLTGVSGEQYF

d_call: .
v_call: TRBV7-2
j_call: TRBJ1-5
cdr3_aa: CASSLFASASNQPQHF

d_call: .
v_call: TRBV6-5
j_call: TRBJ1-5
cdr3_aa: CASSYEGGQPQHF